What follows are 2 T cell receptor beta chains derived from one specimen sequenced in a study of a mutant IDH1 vaccine in newly diagnosed glioma. Method: immunoSEQ multiplex PCR; TCRdb's copy keeps in-frame clones and lacks some. The repertoire includes 99,000 or so clones, about 90% of them detected once, and approximately 0.57% sits in the top ten. Documented time point: baseline, week 1 (first vaccination visit). Specified treatment: pre-vaccination baseline after standard-of-care therapy. The specimen was PBMCs, collected from a glioma patient treated with radiotherapy, temozolomide or both. The receptors were sampled from a woman aged 45-65 years with glioma.

V is TRBV5-1 and J is TRBJ2-1; D ambiguous. Germline V CDR1 and CDR2: SGHRS, YFSETQ. V lost 4 bases and J lost 0, with 11 bases in between. The CDR3 sequence is 15 residues long. For the CDR3, the DNA is TGCGCCAGCAGCCTTCAATCAAGCTCCTACAATGAGCAGTTCTTC. Protein: CASSLQSSSYNEQFF. The full variable domain, completed using reference TRBV5-1 and TRBJ2-1, is KAGVTQTPRYLIKTRGQQVTLSCSPISGHRSVSWYQQTPGQGLQFLFEYFSETQRNKGNFPGRFSGRQFSNSRSEMNVSTLELGDSALYLCASSLQSSSYNEQFFGPGTRLTVL.

The chain has TRBV6-5 and TRBJ2-1; D not resolved. The CDR3 has 12 residues. The V end was cut by 5 bases, the J end by 8 bases, with 10 bases between. Germline CDR1 and CDR2: MNHEY and SVGAGI. CDR3 protein: CASSPGRDEQFF. As DNA, the CDR3 is TGTGCCAGCAGTCCCGGACGGGATGAGCAGTTCTTC.